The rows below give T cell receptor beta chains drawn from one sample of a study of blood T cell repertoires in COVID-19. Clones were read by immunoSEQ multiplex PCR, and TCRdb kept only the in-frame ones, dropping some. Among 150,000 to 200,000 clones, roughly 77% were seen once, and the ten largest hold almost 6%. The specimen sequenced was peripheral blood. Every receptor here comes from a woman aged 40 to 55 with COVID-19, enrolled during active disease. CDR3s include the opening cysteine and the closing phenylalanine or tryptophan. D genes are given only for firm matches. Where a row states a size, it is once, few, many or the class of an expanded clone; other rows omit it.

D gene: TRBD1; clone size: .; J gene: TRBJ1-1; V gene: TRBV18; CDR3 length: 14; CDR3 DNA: TGTGCCAGCTCACCGTCACAGGGGCAGGGTGAAGCTTTCTTT; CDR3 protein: CASSPSQGQGEAFF
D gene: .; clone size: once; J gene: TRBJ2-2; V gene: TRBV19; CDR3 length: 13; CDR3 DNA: TGTGCCAGTAAACAGGGGAACACCGGGGAGCTGTTTTTT; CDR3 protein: CASKQGNTGELFF
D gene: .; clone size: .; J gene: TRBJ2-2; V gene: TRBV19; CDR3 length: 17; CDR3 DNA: TGTGCCAGTAGGGCTTTTAAAGGACAGTTGAACACCGGGGAGCTGTTTTTT; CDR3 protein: CASRAFKGQLNTGELFF
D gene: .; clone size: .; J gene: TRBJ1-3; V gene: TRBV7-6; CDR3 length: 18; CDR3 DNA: TGTGCCAGCAGCCCAGTCCCTTGGGGGGTTTCCTCTGGAAACACCATATATTTT; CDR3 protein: CASSPVPWGVSSGNTIYF
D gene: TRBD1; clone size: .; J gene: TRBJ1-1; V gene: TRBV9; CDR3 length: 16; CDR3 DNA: TGTGCCAGCAGCACTTCCGGGACAGGGTTTGACACTGAAGCTTTCTTT; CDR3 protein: CASSTSGTGFDTEAFF
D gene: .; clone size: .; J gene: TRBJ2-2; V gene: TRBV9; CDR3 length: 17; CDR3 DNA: TGTGCCAGCAGCGCCCCGCCAGGGAACGTCGACACCGGGGAGCTGTTTTTT; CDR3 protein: CASSAPPGNVDTGELFF
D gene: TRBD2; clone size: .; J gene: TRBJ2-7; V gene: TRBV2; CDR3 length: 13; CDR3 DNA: TGTGCCAGCAGTAAACTAGCGATCTACGAGCAGTACTTC; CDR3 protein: CASSKLAIYEQYF
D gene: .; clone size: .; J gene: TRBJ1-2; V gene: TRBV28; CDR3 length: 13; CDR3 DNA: TGTGCCAGCAGTTTGGGAGGGGGTACGGGCTACACCTTC; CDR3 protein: CASSLGGGTGYTF
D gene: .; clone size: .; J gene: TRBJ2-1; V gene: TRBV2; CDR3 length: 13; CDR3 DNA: TGTGCCAGCAGTACCACAGTAGGCTCTGAGCAGTTCTTC; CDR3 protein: CASSTTVGSEQFF
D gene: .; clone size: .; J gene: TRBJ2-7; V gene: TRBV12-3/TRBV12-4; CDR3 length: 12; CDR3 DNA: TGTGCCAGCACGGGAGATGGCTACGAGCAGTACTTC; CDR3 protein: CASTGDGYEQYF
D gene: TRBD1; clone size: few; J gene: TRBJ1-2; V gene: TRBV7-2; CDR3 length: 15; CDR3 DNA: TGTGCCAGCAGCTCTTGGGACAGGGAAGGGGATGGCTACACCTTC; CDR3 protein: CASSSWDREGDGYTF
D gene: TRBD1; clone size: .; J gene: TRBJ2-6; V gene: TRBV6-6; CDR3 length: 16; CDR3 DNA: TGTGCCAGCTACGGGACAGGGAGCTCTGGGGCCAACGTCCTGACTTTC; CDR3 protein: CASYGTGSSGANVLTF
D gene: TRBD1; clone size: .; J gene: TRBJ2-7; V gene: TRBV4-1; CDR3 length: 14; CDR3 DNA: TGCGCCAGCAGCCAAGAGGACAGGTCCTACGAGCAGTACTTC; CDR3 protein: CASSQEDRSYEQYF